The 32 T cell receptor beta chains below all came from one sample that was sequenced in a study of T cells after posttransplantation cyclophosphamide. Using immunoSEQ multiplex PCR, the repertoire was profiled, and TCRdb retains in-frame clones only, with some absent. The data list tens of thousands of clones, none observed once; approximately 7% falls to the top ten. Sample: PBMCs. Receptors were obtained from a woman aged 55-70 years in good health, CMV-negative, and a related stem cell transplant donor.

This clone appeared many times. V is TRBV20-1 and J is TRBJ1-4; a possible D gene is TRBD1 (5 bases). The CDR3 is made up of 11 amino acids. V dropped 1 base and J dropped 14 bases, with 11 bases sitting between them. Germline assignment: CDR1 DFQATT and CDR2 SNEGSKA (reference sequence). The CDR3 DNA follows: TGCAGTGCTAGAGTCGGCCGACAGCTGTTTTTT. This encodes CSARVGRQLFF.

At least ten counts were recorded for this clone. V is TRBV6-1 and J is TRBJ2-3, with 7 bases that match TRBD2. This CDR3 comprises 16 residues. Trimming at V came to 2 bases and at J to 6 bases, leaving 11 bases not matched to a gene. CDR1 and CDR2 (germline): MNHNS, SASEGT. CDR3 nucleotide sequence: TGTGCCAGCAGTGAATCGGGGGGACCCCCCGGTGATACGCAGTATTTT. Amino acid sequence: CASSESGGPPGDTQYF.

This clone has ten or more counts. V usage is TRBV16 and J usage is TRBJ1-1; D is uncertain. This CDR3 has 13 amino acids. V dropped 4 bases and J dropped 3 bases, with 9 bases sitting between them. The germline CDR1 and CDR2 sequences are KGHSY and FQNENV. The CDR3 protein is CASSRPSDTEAFF. In DNA, the CDR3 is TGTGCCAGCAGCCGCCCGTCGGACACTGAAGCTTTCTTT.

At least ten counts were recorded for this clone. CDR3 nucleotide sequence: TGTGCCAGCAGCTTCGAGACTAGCGGGAGAGGTGAGCAGTTCTTC. It encodes CASSFETSGRGEQFF. The rearrangement uses TRBV7-9 and TRBJ2-1; 12 bases map to TRBD2. The CDR3 runs to 15 residues. V lost 3 bases, J lost 9 bases, and 6 bases stayed unmatched. The V gene's germline CDR1 is SEHNR and CDR2 FQNEAQ (reference sequence).

This clone appeared many times. The rearrangement joins TRBV7-9 to TRBJ1-5, with D unclear. The V gene's germline CDR1 is SEHNR and CDR2 FQNEAQ (reference sequence). Between the trimmed V and J ends, which lost 0 bases and 6 bases, there was a span of 6 bases. The CDR3 is 13 residues long. Written as DNA, the CDR3 is TGTGCCAGCAGCTTAGCAGGGAGTCAGCCCCAGCATTTT. Its protein is CASSLAGSQPQHF.

Ten or more counts support this clone. The chain carries TRBV6-6 and TRBJ2-2; TRBD2 matches at 7 bases. This CDR3 region has 15 residues. Germline V gene data show CDR1 as MNHNY and CDR2 as SVGAGI (reference sequence). The junction had 6 bases not matched to a gene; V was cut back by 2 bases and J by 6 bases. In DNA form, the CDR3 reads TGTGCCAGCAGTTACCCTAGCGGAGAGGCCGGGGAGCTGTTTTTT. It codes for CASSYPSGEAGELFF.

There are many counts of this clone. The chain links TRBV6-4 to TRBJ2-1; D might be TRBD2 (5 bases). Germline values: CDR1 MRHNA, CDR2 SNTAGT. Trimming pared 5 bases from V and 8 bases from J, leaving 16 bases between. The length of the CDR3 is 14 residues. This CDR3 is CASSSSPGMYEQFF. CDR3 nucleotides: TGTGCCAGCAGTAGCAGTCCCGGGATGTATGAGCAGTTCTTC.

This clone was seen at least ten times. The chain carries TRBV18 and TRBJ2-7; no reliable D call. The CDR3 is 11 residues long. Trimming left V 5 bases short and J 4 bases short, with 6 bases between. The germline V gene has CDR1 KGHSH and CDR2 LQKENI. CDR3 loop: CASSSSYEQYF. In DNA, the CDR3 is TGTGCCAGCTCATCCTCTTACGAGCAGTACTTC.

The rearrangement uses TRBV30 and TRBJ1-1; no definite D call. CDR3 length: 11 residues. V lost 5 bases and J lost 1, with 5 bases in between. Germline lookup yields CDR1 GTSNPN and CDR2 SVGIG (reference sequence). DNA for the CDR3: TGTGCCTGGTATAAGAACACTGAAGCTTTCTTT. It yields the protein CAWYKNTEAFF. Full variable domain (outside the CDR3, taken from reference TRBV30 and TRBJ1-1): SQTIHQWPATLVQPVGSPLSLECTVEGTSNPNLYWYRQAAGRGLQLLFYSVGIGQISSEVPQNLSASRPQDRQFILSSKKLLLSDSGFYLCAWYKNTEAFFGQGTRLTVV.

This clone was seen repeatedly, ten times or more. This sequence joins TRBV6-6 and TRBJ2-7; D gene unclear. The V end was cut by 0 bases, the J end by 6 bases, with 9 bases between. CDR1 is MNHNY, CDR2 SVGAGI, per germline (reference sequence). This CDR3 region has 13 residues. The CDR3 spells CASSYSRVGEQYV. DNA of the CDR3: TGTGCCAGCAGTTACTCTCGGGTAGGCGAGCAGTACGTC.

This clone was counted many times. The chain recombines TRBV7-9 with TRBJ2-3; TRBD1 aligns across 8 bases. Germline V gene lookup returns CDR1 SEHNR and CDR2 FQNEAQ (reference sequence). V dropped 3 bases and J dropped 3; count of bases not matched to a gene: 5. CDR3 length: 15 amino acids. The CDR3 region is CASSFRGLSTDTQYF. In DNA, the CDR3 is TGTGCCAGCAGCTTCAGGGGGCTGAGTACAGATACGCAGTATTTT.

There are many counts of this clone. V and J are TRBV20-1 and TRBJ2-5; D unresolved. The CDR3 totals 11 residues. Germline CDR1 reads DFQATT; CDR2 reads SNEGSKA (reference sequence). The V end was cut by 5 bases, the J end by 2 bases, with 6 bases between. The CDR3, as DNA: TGCAGTGCTCCCCAACAAGAGACCCAGTACTTC. This translates into CSAPQQETQYF.

This clone occurred many times. This chain uses TRBV7-8 with TRBJ1-2; a possible D gene is TRBD1 (5 bases). Germline CDR1 reads SGHVS; CDR2 reads FQNEAQ. V gave up 6 bases and J gave up 8 bases, with 16 bases separating them. There are 13 residues in the CDR3. This chain's CDR3 is CASSPARGGGYTF. The CDR3 DNA reads as TGTGCCAGCAGTCCCGCGCGGGGGGGAGGCTACACCTTC.

Many counts were recorded for this clone. The V call is TRBV4-2, the J call TRBJ2-7; D remains ambiguous. This CDR3 is 17 amino acids long. V lost 3 bases and J lost 5, with 23 bases in between. Germline lookup yields CDR1 LGHNA and CDR2 YNFKEQ. CDR3 nucleotides: TGTGCCAGCAGCCAGGAGCACCGACCGCTGTTTGTTCACGAGCAGTACTTC. This sequence encodes CASSQEHRPLFVHEQYF.

At least ten counts were recorded for this clone. The chain joins TRBV27 to TRBJ2-3; TRBD2 aligns across 10 bases. V was pared by 2 bases and J by 3 bases, with 2 bases of the junction left unmatched. This CDR3 is built from 15 residues. Germline assignment: CDR1 MNHEY and CDR2 SMNVEV (reference sequence). This CDR3 is CASSLQAGGTDTQYF. DNA for the CDR3: TGTGCCAGCAGTTTACAAGCGGGGGGGACAGATACGCAGTATTTT.

This clone was picked up many times. This chain joins TRBV28 and TRBJ1-2, with D possibly being TRBD1 (6 bases). The CDR3 totals 15 residues. Germline V gene sequence: CDR1 MDHEN, CDR2 SYDVKM. V was cut by 2 bases and J by 8 bases, with 18 bases left in between. CDR3 loop: CASSLAAGDLGGYTF. The CDR3 DNA reads TGTGCCAGCAGTTTAGCCGCAGGGGATTTAGGAGGCTACACCTTC.

This clone was observed a few times. The chain recombines TRBV12-5 with TRBJ2-2; 10 bases are shared with TRBD1. J was trimmed by 4 bases and V by 4 bases; bases with no gene match: 3. The V gene's germline CDR1 is LGHNT and CDR2 FRNRAP. The CDR3 sequence is 15 residues long. This CDR3 reads CASGSDRGGTGELFF. The DNA of the CDR3 is TGTGCTAGTGGTTCGGACAGGGGGGGCACCGGGGAGCTGTTTTTT.

In its sample, this clone was seen a few times. The chain recombines TRBV4-3 with TRBJ2-3; 8 bases match TRBD1. The germline V gene encodes CDR1 LGHNA and CDR2 YSLEER. The CDR3 is 15 residues long. The V and J ends lost 3 bases and 6 bases, in that order; junction bases with no gene match: 8. CDR3 DNA: TGCGCCAGCAGCCACAAGACAGGGGTCGGCGATACGCAGTATTTT. Residues: CASSHKTGVGDTQYF.

This clone was seen ten or more times. V gene TRBV10-3 combines with J gene TRBJ1-4; a weak D match, TRBD1 (5 bases). The CDR3 totals 14 residues. Germline CDR1 ENHRY, CDR2 SYGVKD. The germline V and J ends were trimmed by 0 bases and 8 bases, with 10 bases remaining between them. In DNA, the CDR3 is TGTGCCATCAGTGAGTCGACGGGGGGGGAAAAACTGTTTTTT. Translated: CAISESTGGEKLFF.

This clone was counted between two and nine times. The CDR3 ends on some other residue instead of the conserved phenylalanine or tryptophan, so this is likely a read error. The rearrangement uses TRBV15 and TRBJ1-2; 9 bases are shared with TRBD1. Trimming cost V 5 bases and J 7 bases; bases outside gene matches: 8. This CDR3 spans 14 amino acids. Per the germline V gene, CDR1 is LNHNV and CDR2 is YYDKDF (reference sequence). CDR3 bases: TGTGCCACCAGCGCCTCCGGGACAGGGATTGGCTACACCTCC. Encoded protein: CATSASGTGIGYTS.

The genes are TRBV21-1 and TRBJ2-7; TRBD1, the table's D call, was not compared with the DNA. TRBV21-1 is annotated as a pseudogene. The CDR3 runs to 15 residues. The CDR3, as DNA: TGTGCCAGCAGCATGACAGGTTTTAGGTGCTACGAGCAGTACTTC. It is translated as CASSMTGFRCYEQYF.

This clone was seen many times. The rearrangement links TRBV27 to TRBJ2-1; TRBD2 matches at 10 bases. The germline V gene has CDR1 MNHEY and CDR2 SMNVEV (reference sequence). J lost 4 bases, V lost 4 bases, and 10 bases had no gene match. The CDR3 loop spans 17 amino acids. CDR3 sequence: CASSSVLTSGKYNEQFF. Here the CDR3 DNA reads TGTGCCAGCAGTTCCGTTCTAACTAGCGGGAAGTACAATGAGCAGTTCTTC.

This clone was observed at least ten times. The gene calls are TRBV6-5 and TRBJ1-1, with D tentatively TRBD1 (5 bases). V was cut by 6 bases and J by 1 base, with 12 bases left in between. This CDR3 contains 14 residues. CDR1 and CDR2 (germline): MNHEY, SVGAGI. CDR3 nucleotide sequence: TGTGCCAGCAGGCCGGGACTCAAGAACACTGAAGCTTTCTTT. Its translation: CASRPGLKNTEAFF.

This clone appeared many times. The gene calls are TRBV4-1 and TRBJ2-3; 8 nucleotides agree with TRBD2. Germline V CDR1 and CDR2: MGHRA, YSYEKL. The CDR3 covers 16 residues. J was trimmed by 2 bases and V by 3 bases; bases with no gene match: 7. CDR3 protein: CASSHLRGGFTDTQYF. CDR3 nucleotides: TGCGCCAGCAGCCACCTTCGCGGGGGGTTCACAGATACGCAGTATTTT.

There are many counts of this clone. The chain has TRBV11-2 and TRBJ2-7; the match to TRBD2 covers 8 bases. In germline, CDR1 is SGHAT, CDR2 FQNNGV. The CDR3 contains 15 residues. The CDR3 sequence is CASSLGLAGTYEQYV. In DNA, the CDR3 is TGTGCCAGCAGTTTAGGACTAGCAGGAACCTACGAGCAGTACGTC.

In its sample, this clone was seen a few times. V gene TRBV5-6 combines with J gene TRBJ2-1; possibly TRBD2 for D (6 bases). The V end was cut by 0 bases, the J end by 0 bases, with 10 bases between. The CDR3 is 16 amino acids. CDR1 is SGHDT, CDR2 YYEEEE, per germline. As DNA, the CDR3 is TGTGCCAGCAGCTTGGGATCCGGGAGCTCCTACAATGAGCAGTTCTTC. Amino acids: CASSLGSGSSYNEQFF.

This clone was found many times. V and J are TRBV10-3 and TRBJ1-1; no definite D call. The CDR3 runs to 11 residues. Germline V gene sequence: CDR1 ENHRY, CDR2 SYGVKD. Trimming took off 4 bases at V and 5 bases at J, with 5 bases between the two ends. The CDR3 here is CAISGGTEAFF. The CDR3 DNA follows: TGTGCCATCAGTGGAGGGACTGAAGCTTTCTTT.

This clone has a count of ten or more. This chain uses TRBV19 with TRBJ2-7, with TRBD2 identical over 9 bases. The germline CDR1 and CDR2 sequences are LNHDA and SQIVND (reference sequence). The V segment lost 4 bases and the J segment 4 bases; nucleotides outside the gene matches: 5. The CDR3 totals 14 residues. CDR3 in amino acids: CASSKTSGPYEQYF. CDR3 coding DNA: TGTGCCAGTAGTAAGACTAGCGGACCGTACGAGCAGTACTTC.

This clone was seen at least ten times. This rearrangement joins TRBV5-1 to TRBJ1-4; D is ambiguous. The CDR3 is made up of 15 amino acids. V lost 2 bases, J lost 0 bases, and 8 bases lay in between. Per germline, CDR1 SGHRS and CDR2 YFSETQ. CDR3 nucleotides: TGCGCCAGCAGCTTTGGAGGTCCAACTAATGAAAAACTGTTTTTT. This encodes CASSFGGPTNEKLFF. The full variable domain, rest sourced from reference TRBV5-1 and TRBJ1-4, is KAGVTQTPRYLIKTRGQQVTLSCSPISGHRSVSWYQQTPGQGLQFLFEYFSETQRNKGNFPGRFSGRQFSNSRSEMNVSTLELGDSALYLCASSFGGPTNEKLFFGSGTQLSVL.

This clone was seen at least ten times. CDR3 loop: CASSLGTVYQETQYF. CDR3 DNA sequence: TGCGCCAGCAGCTTGGGGACAGTGTACCAAGAGACCCAGTACTTC. This chain links TRBV5-1 with TRBJ2-5; possibly TRBD1 for D (6 bases). V was trimmed by 0 bases and J by 0 bases, leaving 9 bases between them. CDR3 size: 15 residues. Germline V gene lookup returns CDR1 SGHRS and CDR2 YFSETQ.

This clone was counted at least ten times. The V gene is TRBV9, the J gene TRBJ2-1; 9 nucleotides align to TRBD1. The ends lost 0 bases at V and 6 bases at J; junction bases unmatched: 13. CDR1 is SGDLS and CDR2 is YYNGEE in the germline V gene. This CDR3 is 18 amino acids long. The CDR3 DNA reads as TGTGCCAGCAGCGTAGTGGGACAGGGCCTTGGAGGGGTCAATGAGCAGTTCTTC. This gives the protein CASSVVGQGLGGVNEQFF.

There are many counts of this clone. V gene TRBV11-2 combines with J gene TRBJ2-7, with 14 nucleotides matching TRBD2. J lost 7 bases, V lost 6 bases, and 14 bases had no gene match. Germline loops: CDR1 SGHAT, CDR2 FQNNGV. The CDR3 totals 17 residues. The CDR3 spells CASSSRPPGLAGVEQYF. CDR3 coding DNA: TGTGCCAGCAGTTCTCGTCCACCGGGACTAGCGGGAGTTGAGCAGTACTTC.